The clone carrying this T cell receptor beta chain has only one observation. This CDR3 comprises 15 residues. Germline V gives CDR1 MNHNY, CDR2 SVGAGI (reference sequence). V dropped 4 bases and J dropped 5 bases, with 17 bases sitting between them. The sample is drawn from a study of long-term antiretroviral therapy in people with HIV. Sequencing used immunoSEQ v3.0 at survey level. TCRdb keeps only in-frame clones here, not all; method: immunoSEQ multiplex PCR. The repertoire holds under 25,000 clones, with approximately 93% as singletons. The gene calls are TRBV6-6 and TRBJ1-1, with D uncertain. The sequence derives from a woman between 40 and 55 years old with HIV. The material sequenced was unsorted PBMCs, taken 7.6 years after starting antiretroviral therapy. CDR3: CASSWSTELGTEAFF. Here the CDR3 DNA reads TGTGCCAGCAGTTGGTCGACGGAACTGGGGACTGAAGCTTTCTTT.